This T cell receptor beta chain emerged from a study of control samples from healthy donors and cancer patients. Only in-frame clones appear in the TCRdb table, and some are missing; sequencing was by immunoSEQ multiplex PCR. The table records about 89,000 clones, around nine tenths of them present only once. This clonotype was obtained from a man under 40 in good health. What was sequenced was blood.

CDR3 in amino acids: CAWSVRGYMNTEAFF. CDR3 DNA: TGTGCCTGGAGTGTACGGGGTTACATGAACACTGAAGCTTTCTTT. This chain joins TRBV30 and TRBJ1-1; D not resolved. The V and J ends lost 0 bases and 0 bases respectively, with 11 bases between them. CDR3 length equals 15 residues. The V gene's germline CDR1 is GTSNPN and CDR2 SVGIG (reference sequence).